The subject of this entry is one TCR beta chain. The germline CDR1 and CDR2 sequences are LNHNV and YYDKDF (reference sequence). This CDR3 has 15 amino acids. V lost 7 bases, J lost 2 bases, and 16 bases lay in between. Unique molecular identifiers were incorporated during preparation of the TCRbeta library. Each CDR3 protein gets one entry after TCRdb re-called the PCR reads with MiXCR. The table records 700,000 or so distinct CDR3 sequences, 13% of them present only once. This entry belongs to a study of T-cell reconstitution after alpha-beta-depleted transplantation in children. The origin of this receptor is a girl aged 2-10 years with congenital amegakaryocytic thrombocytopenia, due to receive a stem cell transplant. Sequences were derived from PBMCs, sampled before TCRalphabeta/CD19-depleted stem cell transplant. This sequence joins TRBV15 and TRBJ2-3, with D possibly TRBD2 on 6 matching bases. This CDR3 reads CATNPGVSHTDTQYF. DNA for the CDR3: TGTGCCACCAACCCGGGGGTGAGTCACACAGATACGCAGTATTTT.